This T cell receptor beta chain was sequenced in a study of blood T cell repertoires in COVID-19. Study summary: Sample material is recorded as cDNA or gDNA derived from T cells, B-cell-depleted T cells, or PBMCs.

Using immunoSEQ multiplex PCR, the repertoire was profiled, and TCRdb retains in-frame clones only, with some absent. The sample has 150,000 to 200,000 clones; roughly 90% are singletons. The junction had 7 bases not matched to a gene; V was cut back by 5 bases and J by 7 bases. Looked up from germline, CDR1 is SGHTA and CDR2 is FQGNSA. The CDR3 covers 14 residues. The sequence derives from a man aged 25-45 years with COVID-19, enrolled during active disease. Sequenced: peripheral blood. The chain links TRBV7-2 to TRBJ1-5; 8 nucleotides agree with TRBD1. The CDR3 loop reads CASSPDRGGQPQHF. In DNA form, the CDR3 reads TGTGCCAGCAGCCCCGACAGGGGAGGCCAGCCCCAGCATTTT.